These T cell receptor beta chains were read from a single sample in a study of blood T cell repertoires in COVID-19. Measured with immunoSEQ multiplex PCR; TCRdb has only the in-frame clones, and not every one. The sample gives 250,000 to 300,000 clones, 80% to 95% of which show up once; 0.9% to 1.2% is in the top ten. Sequencing input: PBMCs or T cells enriched from blood (not recorded which). These TCRs come from a woman aged 25 to 39 who had recovered from COVID-19. CDR3s include the opening cysteine and the closing phenylalanine or tryptophan. A D gene is named only where the DNA matches it firmly. Size values are once, few and many counts, or a class for expanded clones, and some rows have none.

d_call	v_call	j_call	clone_size	cdr3_aa	cdr3_nt
NA	TRBV7-9	TRBJ2-5	NA	CASSPLGGARETQYF	TGTGCCAGCAGTCCTCTCGGAGGGGCGAGGGAGACCCAGTACTTC
NA	TRBV7-2	TRBJ2-7	few	CASSPVGGAELGPYEQYF	TGTGCCAGCAGCCCCGTGGGAGGAGCTGAGCTTGGCCCGTACGAGCAGTACTTC
NA	TRBV10-3	TRBJ2-5	NA	CAISEVARGRETQYF	TGTGCCATCAGTGAGGTGGCCAGGGGACGGGAGACCCAGTACTTC
TRBD2	TRBV6-2/TRBV6-3	TRBJ2-1	NA	CASSYSRLAGSEQFF	TGTGCCAGCAGTTACTCGAGACTAGCGGGAAGTGAGCAGTTCTTC
TRBD1	TRBV5-1	TRBJ1-2	NA	CASSPGTGGYGYTF	TGCGCCAGCAGCCCCGGGACAGGGGGCTATGGCTACACCTTC
NA	TRBV9	TRBJ1-5	once	CASSATEGAGQPQHF	TGTGCCAGCAGCGCCACTGAAGGGGCTGGGCAGCCCCAGCATTTT
TRBD1	TRBV5-1	TRBJ2-5	NA	CASSAGTGGETQYF	TGCGCCAGCAGTGCGGGGACAGGGGGTGAGACCCAGTACTTC
NA	TRBV14	TRBJ1-2	NA	CASSQDVFYGYTF	TGTGCCAGCAGCCAAGACGTTTTCTATGGCTACACCTTC
TRBD1	TRBV11-2	TRBJ2-7	few	CASSLGTGGYEQYF	TGTGCCAGCAGCTTAGGGACAGGGGGCTACGAGCAGTACTTC
NA	TRBV25-1	TRBJ1-5	NA	CASSEYSSQPQHF	TGTGCCAGCAGTGAATATTCCAGTCAGCCCCAGCATTTT
TRBD2	TRBV2	TRBJ2-7	NA	CASSLKGLAGGYEQYF	TGTGCCAGCAGTCTAAAGGGACTAGCGGGAGGATACGAGCAGTACTTC
NA	TRBV30	TRBJ2-1	NA	CAWIGTYYNEQFF	TGTGCCTGGATAGGGACATATTACAATGAGCAGTTCTTC
TRBD1	TRBV19	TRBJ2-2	NA	CASKMGDRDTGELFF	TGTGCCAGTAAGATGGGGGACAGGGACACCGGGGAGCTGTTTTTT
NA	TRBV7-9	TRBJ1-1	NA	CASSETGYTEAFF	TGTGCCAGCAGCGAGACAGGATACACTGAAGCTTTCTTT
TRBD2	TRBV7-2	TRBJ2-1	NA	CASSSRDWGGPVNEQFF	TGTGCCAGCAGCTCCCGGGACTGGGGAGGGCCCGTCAATGAGCAGTTCTTC
TRBD1	TRBV12-5	TRBJ2-2	NA	CAKGQGPSLGELFF	TGTGCTAAAGGACAGGGCCCATCCCTCGGGGAGCTGTTTTTT
TRBD1	TRBV6-4	TRBJ2-7	NA	CASSDSTGLYEQYF	TGTGCCAGCAGTGACTCGACAGGGCTCTACGAGCAGTACTTC
NA	TRBV30	TRBJ1-3	NA	CAWSRTGGNGNTIYF	TGTGCCTGGAGTAGGACCGGCGGGAATGGAAACACCATATATTTT
TRBD1	TRBV19	TRBJ2-5	NA	CASSRQGKQETQYF	TGTGCCAGTAGTCGACAGGGGAAGCAAGAGACCCAGTACTTC
NA	TRBV27	TRBJ1-1	NA	CASSLSRRPWANTEAFF	TGTGCCAGCAGTTTATCGAGAAGGCCGTGGGCGAACACTGAAGCTTTCTTT
NA	TRBV29-1	TRBJ2-1	few	CHKRAESSYNEQFF	TGCCACAAGAGGGCGGAAAGCTCCTACAATGAGCAGTTCTTC
NA	TRBV18	TRBJ1-1	NA	CASSPSTEAFF	TGTGCCAGCTCACCCAGCACTGAAGCTTTCTTT
NA	TRBV4-2	TRBJ1-5	NA	CASSQFRDQPQHF	TGTGCCAGCAGCCAATTTCGGGATCAGCCCCAGCATTTT
TRBD2	TRBV19	TRBJ2-7	NA	CASSPQSGSGVEQYF	TGTGCCAGTAGTCCACAGAGCGGGAGCGGCGTCGAGCAGTACTTC
NA	TRBV29-1	TRBJ2-7	NA	CSVTGTPTYEQYF	TGCAGCGTGACCGGGACTCCTACCTACGAGCAGTACTTC
NA	TRBV11-1	TRBJ2-5	NA	CASRGQQETQYF	TGTGCCAGCAGGGGACAACAAGAGACCCAGTACTTC
NA	TRBV5-1	TRBJ1-2	once	CASSLGAGYGYTF	TGCGCCAGCAGCTTGGGGGCTGGGTATGGCTACACCTTC
TRBD2	TRBV7-6	TRBJ2-7	NA	CASSLLADYEQYF	TGTGCCAGCAGCTTACTAGCGGACTACGAGCAGTACTTC
TRBD2	TRBV7-9	TRBJ2-7	NA	CASRGTSGNDEQYF	TGTGCCAGCAGAGGGACTAGCGGGAACGACGAGCAGTACTTC